Listed below are T cell receptor beta chains from one sample, sequenced in a study of cytomegalovirus exposure and HLA in healthy donors. Clones were sequenced by immunoSEQ multiplex PCR, and TCRdb holds only the in-frame ones, with some missing. The sample lists about 130,000 clones; around 70% were seen once. Sequenced input: PBMCs. The receptors stem from a young man in good health and CMV-seronegative. The conserved cysteine and the conserved F or W are not part of the CDR3 here. A D gene is named only where the DNA matches it firmly. Some rows mark clone size as missing; the rest say once, few, many or name a class of expanded clone.

d_call clone_size v_call cdr3_aa
NA NA TRBV4-2 ASSQEQGDNQPQH
TRBD1 NA TRBV10-3 AISPDRATEAF
TRBD1 NA TRBV29-1 SVDGLSRQGESAHMPNTEAF
TRBD1 NA TRBV7-9 ASSLPGTGSPYEQY
NA NA TRBV29-1 SVEPLARGFSGNTIY
NA NA TRBV28 ASSLQTPYGYT
TRBD1 NA TRBV6-5 ASSYSGTGDTEAF
NA NA TRBV27 ASSPWNFEGGYT
NA once TRBV9 ASSDTGIQPQH
NA NA TRBV6-5 ASSYSTSPDTQY
TRBD1 NA TRBV6-5 ASTQRQGALAGYT
NA NA TRBV27 ASSAKTGSYEQY
TRBD2 NA TRBV5-1 ASSPLAGGPREQF
NA NA TRBV5-6 ASSLEGLIEETQY
TRBD1 NA TRBV6-1 ASSEVDRLAYEQY
NA NA TRBV7-2 ASSSGRDTEAF
NA once TRBV5-5 ASNRQGRAGWETQY
NA NA TRBV27 ASSFAGPSIYEQY
TRBD1 NA TRBV7-9 ASSSTAGTGYYGYT
NA NA TRBV15 ATSSSQGKKTYEQY
TRBD1 NA TRBV30 AWSARQGQPQH
NA once TRBV15 ATSRAGQGGSTEAF
TRBD2 few TRBV19 ASRTKAGEADTQY
NA NA TRBV19 ASSMSRDGYQPQH
TRBD1 NA TRBV6-5 ASNIPGGQAF
NA NA TRBV7-7 ASSLVPNSSGNTIY
NA NA TRBV18 ASSLPRGDEQY
NA few TRBV18 ASSPKGVKTGNTIY
NA NA TRBV4-1 ASSPSGGQHYGYT
TRBD1 NA TRBV5-5 ASSLGKDRGNTEAF
NA NA TRBV9 ASSPGGSRSGNTIY
TRBD1 NA TRBV7-8 ASSLAGQGVIRLF
NA NA TRBV2 ASRQGGNSPLH
TRBD1 NA TRBV15 ATSRDRAGIETQY
TRBD1 NA TRBV5-1 ASSVGTGNTEAF
TRBD2 NA TRBV5-1 ASSLEREVYNEQF
TRBD1 NA TRBV5-6 ASSLPGQGTEAF
TRBD1 NA TRBV27 ASSSGTGYYNEQF
NA NA TRBV20-1 SALTSNGYT
NA NA TRBV7-8 ASSLGGRGRPQH
TRBD1 once TRBV6-5 ASRGQGGQPQH
NA NA TRBV7-2 AIAPGHQNTEAF
TRBD1 NA TRBV27 ASSLGTVRPDEQF
TRBD2 NA TRBV4-3 ASSQDSLAGAITDTQY
TRBD2 NA TRBV6-6 ASRREGQQF
TRBD2 NA TRBV27 ASSPREIPYEQY
NA NA TRBV25-1 ASTTLESGNEQF
NA few TRBV5-8 ASSLQALNTEAF
NA NA TRBV7-3 ASSPKTGLKQF
NA NA TRBV5-4 ASSLRPGWELF
TRBD2 NA TRBV5-1 ASSLVGLAQETQY
NA NA TRBV11-3 ASSLEFDTEAF
NA NA TRBV30 AWSVGVNTEAF
NA NA TRBV6-5 ASSYMEGGQPQH